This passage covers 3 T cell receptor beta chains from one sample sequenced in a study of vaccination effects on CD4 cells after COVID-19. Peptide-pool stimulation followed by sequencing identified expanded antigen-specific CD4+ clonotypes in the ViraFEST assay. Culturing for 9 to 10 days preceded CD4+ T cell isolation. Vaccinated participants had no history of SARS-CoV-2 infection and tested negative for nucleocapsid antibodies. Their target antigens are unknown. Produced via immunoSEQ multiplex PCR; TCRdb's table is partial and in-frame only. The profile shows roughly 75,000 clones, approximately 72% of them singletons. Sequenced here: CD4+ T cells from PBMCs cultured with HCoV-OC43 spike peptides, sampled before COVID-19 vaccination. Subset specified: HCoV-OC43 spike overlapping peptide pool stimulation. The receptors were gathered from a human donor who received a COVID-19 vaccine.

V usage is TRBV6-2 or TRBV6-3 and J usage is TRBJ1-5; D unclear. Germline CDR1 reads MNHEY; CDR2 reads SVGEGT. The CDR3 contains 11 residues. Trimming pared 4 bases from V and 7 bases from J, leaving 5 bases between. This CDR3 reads CASSFPQPQHF. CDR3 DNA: TGTGCCAGCAGTTTCCCCCAGCCCCAGCATTTT.

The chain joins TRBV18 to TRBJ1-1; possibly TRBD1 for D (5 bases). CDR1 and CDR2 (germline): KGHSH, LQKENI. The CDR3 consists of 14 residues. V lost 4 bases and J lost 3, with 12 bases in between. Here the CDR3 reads CASSLSGAHTEAFF. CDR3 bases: TGTGCCAGCTCACTTTCTGGGGCGCACACTGAAGCTTTCTTT. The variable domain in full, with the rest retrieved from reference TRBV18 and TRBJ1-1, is NAGVMQNPRHLVRRRGQEARLRCSPMKGHSHVYWYRQLPEEGLKFMVYLQKENIIDESGMPKERFSAEFPKEGPSILRIQQVVRGDSAAYFCASSLSGAHTEAFFGQGTRLTVV.

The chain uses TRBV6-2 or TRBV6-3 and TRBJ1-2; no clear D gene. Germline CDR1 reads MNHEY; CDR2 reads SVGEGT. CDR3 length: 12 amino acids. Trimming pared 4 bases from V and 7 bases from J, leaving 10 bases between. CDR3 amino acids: CASSSRGRGYTF. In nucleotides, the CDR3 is TGTGCCAGCAGTTCACGGGGTCGTGGCTACACCTTC.